This section outlines one T cell receptor beta chain sequence together with its context. Source study methods: Reference gene primer amplification in the assay estimated nucleated cell counts. The method was immunoSEQ multiplex PCR; TCRdb's version includes in-frame clones alone and lacks a portion of them. Clonal size and the V and J genes are those of that table, whereas D and trimming came from the DNA. Of roughly 190,000 clones in the sample, approximately 84% were seen once. The sample comes from a study of blood T cell repertoires in COVID-19. At the level of the study: Whether acute or convalescent, the COVID-19 samples came from the United States, Italy and Spain.

The sequenced material came from peripheral blood. The receptor's source is a woman in her sixties or seventies with active or convalescent COVID-19.

Here the CDR3 reads CASSKDRNTEAFF. The CDR3 bases are TGTGCCAGCAGCAAAGACAGGAACACTGAAGCTTTCTTT. V usage is TRBV7-9 and J usage is TRBJ1-1; perhaps TRBD1 as D (5 bases). CDR3 length: 13 amino acids. V was shortened by 5 bases and J by 1 base, with 8 bases between the two germline ends. Germline V CDR1 and CDR2: SEHNR, FQNEAQ (reference sequence).